The 31 T cell receptor beta chains in this list originate from one sample, sequenced in a study of shared clonotypes between healthy human individuals. This table comes from immunoSEQ multiplex PCR, and its TCRdb copy is limited to in-frame clones, with some not included. This table holds about 560,000 clones, around 81% found once. Sequencing was done on a sample of PBMCs. These receptors were taken from a middle-aged woman in good health. Some clones in this sample may be carry-over from other donors' samples.

J is TRBJ2-1 and V is TRBV4-2; TRBD2 matches at 8 bases. The ends lost 4 bases at V and 6 bases at J; junction bases unmatched: 5. This CDR3 region has 14 residues. Germline V gene lookup returns CDR1 LGHNA and CDR2 YNFKEQ. The CDR3 reads CASSPGGRSNEQFF. In DNA form, the CDR3 reads TGTGCCAGCAGCCCGGGAGGGAGAAGCAATGAGCAGTTCTTC.

The CDR3: CASSQEFNSGNTIYF. CDR3 in DNA: TGTGCCAGCAGCCAAGAATTCAACTCTGGAAACACCATATATTTT. The gene calls are TRBV4-2 and TRBJ1-3; D uncertain. V lost 0 bases and J lost 0, with 6 bases in between. The CDR3 contains 15 residues. Germline V gives CDR1 LGHNA, CDR2 YNFKEQ.

The chain links TRBV30 to TRBJ2-5, with 9 bases lining up with TRBD1. The J call may be in error: the DNA end matches TRBJ2-7 better. CDR1 and CDR2 (germline): GTSNPN, SVGIG (reference sequence). There are 15 residues in the CDR3. The CDR3 bases are TGTGCCTTAATACAGGGGGCCCTGAGCTCCTACGAGCAGTACTTC. Translation gives CALIQGALSSYEQYF.

The chain combines TRBV19 with TRBJ1-5; the match to TRBD1 covers 10 bases. This CDR3 is 17 amino acids long. V shed 8 bases and J 5 bases; nucleotides not matched to a gene: 15. Germline CDR1 is LNHDA and CDR2 is SQIVND (reference sequence). Written as DNA, the CDR3 is TGTGCCAGTCGGCCTGTTCCCGACAGGGGGCTAGATCAGCCCCAGCATTTT. Its translation is CASRPVPDRGLDQPQHF. Combining the CDR3 with reference TRBV19 and TRBJ1-5 gives the whole variable domain DGGITQSPKYLFRKEGQNVTLSCEQNLNHDAMYWYRQDPGQGLRLIYYSQIVNDFQKGDIAEGYSVSREKKESFPLTVTSAQKNPTAFYLCASRPVPDRGLDQPQHFGDGTRLSIL.

In its sample, this clone was seen once. V is TRBV15 and J is TRBJ2-5; the D gene could be TRBD1 or TRBD2 (6 bases each). Trimming took 1 base from V and 1 from J, leaving 10 bases between them. Germline V gene sequence: CDR1 LNHNV, CDR2 YYDKDF (reference sequence). CDR3 length equals 15 residues. Here the CDR3 reads CATSRVGGGQETQYF. The CDR3 bases are TGTGCCACCAGCAGAGTGGGGGGCGGCCAAGAGACCCAGTACTTC.

In the case of this clone: In the same sample, other DNA sequences code for this CDR3. V is TRBV18 and J is TRBJ2-1; TRBD2 agrees at 11 bases. CDR1 and CDR2 (germline): KGHSH, LQKENI. J gave up 0 bases and V 4 bases, and 2 bases lay outside the gene matches. The CDR3 length is 16 residues. In DNA form, the CDR3 reads TGTGCCAGCTCACTTGGACTAGCGGGCTCCTACAATGAGCAGTTCTTC. The encoded protein is CASSLGLAGSYNEQFF.

This clone is a singleton in its sample. The chain joins TRBV4-1 to TRBJ2-1; D is possibly TRBD1 or TRBD2 (6 bases each). The CDR3 extends over 16 amino acids. CDR1 and CDR2 from the germline V gene are MGHRA and YSYEKL. Trimming shortened V by 1 base and J by 4 bases, and 14 bases separated the two germline ends. This chain's CDR3 is CASSQGLGGGYNEQFF. The DNA for the CDR3 is TGCGCCAGCAGCCAAGGGCTAGGAGGGGGATACAATGAGCAGTTCTTC.

The gene calls are TRBV7-9 and TRBJ2-5, with a possible D match to TRBD2 (6 bases). Germline lookup yields CDR1 SEHNR and CDR2 FQNEAQ (reference sequence). The CDR3 totals 15 residues. The V and J ends lost 2 bases and 1 base respectively, with 11 bases between them. The CDR3 loop is CASSLRNGGQETQYF. CDR3 coding DNA: TGTGCCAGCAGCTTACGAAACGGGGGCCAAGAGACCCAGTACTTC.

V and J are TRBV28 and TRBJ2-7, with 10 bases matching TRBD2. Germline CDR1 is MDHEN and CDR2 is SYDVKM. This CDR3 is built from 14 residues. V shed 8 bases, J shed 4 bases, and the junction held 8 bases outside the gene matches. CDR3 loop: CASAGTSVAYEQYF. The DNA for the CDR3 is TGTGCCAGCGCCGGGACTAGCGTTGCGTACGAGCAGTACTTC.

In DNA form, the CDR3 reads TGTGCCAGCAGCTTCTACGCGGGCGATGAGCAGTTCTTC. Its translation: CASSFYAGDEQFF. The chain is built from TRBV5-4 and TRBJ2-1; D is perhaps TRBD2 (5 bases). V lost 2 bases and J lost 8, with 11 bases in between. The CDR3 has 13 amino acids. Germline-derived CDR1 and CDR2 are SGHNT and YYREEE (reference sequence).

The rearrangement uses TRBV27 and TRBJ2-1, with a possible D match to TRBD1 (6 bases). Germline CDR1 is MNHEY and CDR2 is SMNVEV (reference sequence). The CDR3 spans 16 residues. Trimming shortened V by 2 bases and J by 1 base, and 12 bases separated the two germline ends. CDR3 sequence: CASSLGGSKSYNEQFF. The CDR3 DNA is TGTGCCAGCAGTTTAGGGGGCTCGAAGTCCTACAATGAGCAGTTCTTC.

The chain recombines TRBV5-1 with TRBJ2-2, with D tentatively TRBD1 (5 bases). This CDR3 has 15 amino acids. CDR1 SGHRS and CDR2 YFSETQ come from the germline V gene. Trimming removed 0 bases at V and 3 bases at J, with 9 bases between. This CDR3 is CASSLGRVDTGELFF. CDR3 DNA sequence: TGCGCCAGCAGCTTGGGCAGGGTTGACACCGGGGAGCTGTTTTTT.

The chain links TRBV11-3 to TRBJ2-1; D gene uncertain. V was trimmed by 0 bases and J by 9 bases, leaving 9 bases between them. The CDR3 spans 13 residues. Germline V gives CDR1 SGHNT, CDR2 YENEEA. This chain's CDR3 is CASSLEGSTEQFF. CDR3 sequence (DNA): TGTGCCAGCAGCTTAGAAGGCAGCACTGAGCAGTTCTTC.

The V call is TRBV7-9, the J call TRBJ2-3; TRBD1 matches 9 bases. V lost 1 base and J lost 4; bases outside the gene matches: 6. This CDR3 comprises 16 residues. Germline loops: CDR1 SEHNR, CDR2 FQNEAQ (reference sequence). The CDR3 loop is CASSLGLGTGPDTQYF. The CDR3 DNA reads TGTGCCAGCAGCTTAGGCTTAGGGACAGGGCCAGATACGCAGTATTTT.

The chain has TRBV9 and TRBJ2-2, with TRBD1 as a possible D gene (5 bases). The CDR3 extends over 15 amino acids. V lost 0 bases to trimming and J lost 8 bases, with 14 bases between them. Germline CDR1 SGDLS, CDR2 YYNGEE. The CDR3 nucleotides are TGTGCCAGCAGCGTAGGGCAGGGATTGTCGGGGGAGCTGTTTTTT. Encoded protein: CASSVGQGLSGELFF. Together with reference TRBV9 and TRBJ2-2, the CDR3 gives the full variable domain: DSGVTQTPKHLITATGQRVTLRCSPRSGDLSVYWYQQSLDQGLQFLIQYYNGEERAKGNILERFSAQQFPDLHSELNLSSLELGDSALYFCASSVGQGLSGELFFGEGSRLTVL.

With respect to this clone: One junction end disagrees with the germline gene, perhaps due to a read error. V usage is TRBV4-2 and J usage is TRBJ2-4, with TRBD1 as a possible D gene (6 bases). The germline V gene has CDR1 LGHNA and CDR2 YNFKEQ. The CDR3 runs 12 residues. The CDR3 sequence: CASSQPQGSKCF. CDR3 nucleotide sequence: TGTGCCAGCAGCCAACCACAGGGTTCTAAGTGCTTC.

The chain combines TRBV7-9 with TRBJ1-1, with D uncertain. The CDR3 spans 13 residues. V was trimmed by 5 bases and J by 1 base, leaving 8 bases between them. Germline CDR1 and CDR2: SEHNR and FQNEAQ (reference sequence). CDR3 protein: CASSPYGNTEAFF. DNA for the CDR3: TGTGCCAGCAGCCCGTATGGGAACACTGAAGCTTTCTTT.

This chain links TRBV10-1 with TRBJ2-7, with 8 nucleotides matching TRBD1. Germline V gene sequence: CDR1 WNHNN, CDR2 SYGVQD (reference sequence). The CDR3 is 15 residues long. CDR3 sequence: CASSESIGQGILYLV. As DNA, the CDR3 is TGCGCCAGCAGTGAGTCGATTGGACAGGGTATATTGTATCTAGTC.

The rearrangement uses TRBV9 and TRBJ2-4; 7 positions match TRBD2. With 7 bases clipped from V and 5 bases from J, the junction kept 3 bases outside the gene matches. In germline, CDR1 is SGDLS, CDR2 YYNGEE. The CDR3 sequence is 12 residues long. Written as DNA, the CDR3 is TGTGCCAGCGCGGGGGACCAAAACATTCAGTACTTC. Its protein product is CASAGDQNIQYF. The whole variable domain, filled in from reference TRBV9 and TRBJ2-4, reads DSGVTQTPKHLITATGQRVTLRCSPRSGDLSVYWYQQSLDQGLQFLIQYYNGEERAKGNILERFSAQQFPDLHSELNLSSLELGDSALYFCASAGDQNIQYFGAGTRLSVL.

The genes are TRBV27 and TRBJ2-7, with 10 bases that match TRBD1. Germline values: CDR1 MNHEY, CDR2 SMNVEV (reference sequence). V lost 6 bases to trimming and J lost 7 bases; unmatched junction nucleotides: 9. The CDR3 has 14 amino acids. The CDR3: CASRTGTGVGEQYF. For the CDR3, the DNA is TGTGCCAGCAGGACCGGGACAGGGGTTGGGGAGCAGTACTTC.

The chain has TRBV30 and TRBJ2-7, with D perhaps being TRBD1 or TRBD2 (5 bases each). Germline V gene sequence: CDR1 GTSNPN, CDR2 SVGIG (reference sequence). V was cut by 0 bases and J by 0 bases, with 12 bases left in between. There are 15 residues in the CDR3. CDR3 sequence reads: CAWSVARAGSYEQYF. The CDR3 DNA reads as TGTGCCTGGAGTGTTGCCAGGGCGGGCTCCTACGAGCAGTACTTC.

The V and J genes are TRBV28 and TRBJ2-5; tentatively, D is TRBD1 or TRBD2 (6 bases each). V was cut by 5 bases and J by 5 bases, with 18 bases left in between. The CDR3 is 15 residues long. Germline values: CDR1 MDHEN, CDR2 SYDVKM. For the CDR3, the DNA is TGTGCCAGCAGTGGACTGGGGGGCATCTGGGAGACCCAGTACTTC. Translating it yields CASSGLGGIWETQYF.

This chain connects TRBV28 to TRBJ1-3; 11 bases match TRBD1. Germline assignment: CDR1 MDHEN and CDR2 SYDVKM. The CDR3 length is 17 residues. Unmatched junction bases numbered 10, after V lost 7 bases and J lost 2 bases. As DNA, the CDR3 is TGTGCCAGCAATACTCCGGGACAGGGGGGAACTGGAAACACCATATATTTT. The encoded protein is CASNTPGQGGTGNTIYF.

CDR3 sequence (DNA): TGTGCCACCAGCATAGGGCCAGGTGGATCCTACGAGCAGTACTTC. Protein product: CATSIGPGGSYEQYF. The chain employs TRBV15 and TRBJ2-7; D remains ambiguous. V was cut by 4 bases and J by 1 base, with 14 bases left in between. The CDR3 sequence is 15 residues long. CDR1 is LNHNV and CDR2 is YYDKDF in the germline V gene (reference sequence).

This chain links TRBV5-4 with TRBJ2-3; the match to TRBD2 covers 9 bases. This CDR3 is 17 amino acids long. Germline V gene lookup returns CDR1 SGHNT and CDR2 YYREEE (reference sequence). Germline trimming cut 6 bases from V and 5 bases from J; bases unmatched to any gene: 16. The CDR3 here is CASKSGTSQVIQDTQYF. The CDR3 nucleotides read TGTGCCAGCAAGAGCGGGACTAGCCAAGTAATTCAAGATACGCAGTATTTT.

This chain joins TRBV28 and TRBJ1-3; a weak D match, TRBD1 (5 bases). CDR1 and CDR2 from the germline V gene are MDHEN and SYDVKM. V was shortened by 0 bases and J by 1 base, with 10 bases between the two germline ends. This CDR3 is built from 16 residues. The CDR3 region has the DNA TGTGCCAGCAGTTTATGGGGGAGGGGATCTGGAAACACCATATATTTT. Its protein product is CASSLWGRGSGNTIYF. Supplemented by reference TRBV28 and TRBJ1-3, the full variable domain reads DVKVTQSSRYLVKRTGEKVFLECVQDMDHENMFWYRQDPGLGLRLIYFSYDVKMKEKGDIPEGYSVSREKKERFSLILESASTNQTSMYLCASSLWGRGSGNTIYFGEGSWLTVV.

This clone was counted at least ten times. The rearrangement joins TRBV11-2 to TRBJ2-1; D gene ambiguous. The CDR3 spans 13 residues. Looked up from germline, CDR1 is SGHAT and CDR2 is FQNNGV. Trimming removed 5 bases from V and 11 bases from J, with 16 bases in between. This CDR3 reads CASSLPQLSKQFF. DNA of the CDR3: TGTGCCAGCAGCCTACCACAGTTATCCAAGCAGTTCTTC.

V is TRBV7-9 and J is TRBJ2-7, with no clear D. CDR1 and CDR2 from the germline V gene are SEHNR and FQNEAQ (reference sequence). The CDR3 loop spans 13 amino acids. The V end was cut by 8 bases, the J end by 3 bases, with 14 bases between. As DNA, the CDR3 is TGTGCCAGCCGGAGCGACGGGTACTACGAGCAGTACTTC. Protein sequence: CASRSDGYYEQYF.

This clone was observed once. The chain carries TRBV28 and TRBJ2-1; D is unclear. The ends were cut back, 7 bases at V and 0 bases at J, with 13 bases in the middle. From germline, CDR1 is MDHEN and CDR2 SYDVKM. The CDR3 consists of 15 residues. CDR3 DNA: TGTGCCAGCAACCCGACGGAAAACTCCTACAATGAGCAGTTCTTC. It is translated as CASNPTENSYNEQFF.

V usage is TRBV18 and J usage is TRBJ2-7, with D perhaps TRBD1 or TRBD2 (6 bases each). The germline V gene has CDR1 KGHSH and CDR2 LQKENI. CDR3 length equals 18 residues. V shed 3 bases and J shed 2 bases, with 23 bases lying between them. The CDR3 region is CASSPGAARGGTAYEQYF. Written as DNA, the CDR3 is TGTGCCAGCTCACCGGGAGCAGCTAGAGGGGGGACCGCCTACGAGCAGTACTTC.

The chain uses TRBV28 and TRBJ2-3; D not certain. V lost 8 bases and J 3 bases, leaving 12 bases between the germline ends. This CDR3 has 13 residues. Germline assignment: CDR1 MDHEN and CDR2 SYDVKM. CDR3 in amino acids: CASLLPATDTQYF. The CDR3 DNA sequence: TGTGCCAGCTTGCTCCCCGCGACAGATACGCAGTATTTT.